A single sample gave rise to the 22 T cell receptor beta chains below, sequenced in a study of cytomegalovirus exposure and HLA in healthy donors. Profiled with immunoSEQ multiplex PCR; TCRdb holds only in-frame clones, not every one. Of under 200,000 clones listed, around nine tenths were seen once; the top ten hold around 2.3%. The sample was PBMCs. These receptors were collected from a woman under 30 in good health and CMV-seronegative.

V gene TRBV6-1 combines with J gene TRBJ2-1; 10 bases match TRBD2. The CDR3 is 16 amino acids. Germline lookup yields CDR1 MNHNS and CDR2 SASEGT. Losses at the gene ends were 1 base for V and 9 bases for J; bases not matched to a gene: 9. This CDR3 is CASSEGGLARGREQFF. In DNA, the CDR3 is TGTGCCAGCAGTGAAGGGGGACTAGCGAGGGGGCGTGAGCAGTTCTTC.

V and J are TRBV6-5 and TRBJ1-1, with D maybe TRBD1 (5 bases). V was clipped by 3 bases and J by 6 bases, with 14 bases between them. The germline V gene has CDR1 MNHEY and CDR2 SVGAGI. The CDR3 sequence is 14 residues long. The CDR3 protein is CASSYMGQAAEAFF. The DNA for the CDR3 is TGTGCCAGCAGTTATATGGGGCAGGCGGCTGAAGCTTTCTTT.

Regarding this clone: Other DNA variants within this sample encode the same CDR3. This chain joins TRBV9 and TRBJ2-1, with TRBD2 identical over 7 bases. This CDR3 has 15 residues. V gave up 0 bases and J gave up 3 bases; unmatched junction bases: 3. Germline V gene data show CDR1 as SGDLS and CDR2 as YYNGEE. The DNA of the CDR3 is TGTGCCAGCAGCGTAGCCAGCGGGATCTACAATGAGCAGTTCTTC. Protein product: CASSVASGIYNEQFF.

This CDR3 reads CASKTGALGQPQHF. In nucleotides, the CDR3 is TGTGCCAGCAAGACAGGGGCCCTCGGACAGCCCCAGCATTTT. V usage is TRBV2 and J usage is TRBJ1-5; TRBD1 matches at 8 bases. The ends lost 7 bases at V and 7 bases at J; junction bases unmatched: 9. This CDR3 has 14 amino acids. Looked up from germline, CDR1 is SNHLY and CDR2 is FYNNEI.

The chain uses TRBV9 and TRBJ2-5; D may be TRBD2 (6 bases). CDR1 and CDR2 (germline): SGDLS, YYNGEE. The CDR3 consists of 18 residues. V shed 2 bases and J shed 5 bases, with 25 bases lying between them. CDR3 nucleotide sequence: TGTGCCAGCAGCGTTGGAGGGCTTAGGTGGGGCGAAGGGGAGACCCAGTACTTC. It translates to CASSVGGLRWGEGETQYF.

CDR3 sequence: CATLVPSYGYTF. The CDR3, as DNA: TGTGCCACCTTGGTCCCTAGCTATGGCTACACCTTC. The V and J genes are TRBV19 and TRBJ1-2; D is uncertain. Germline CDR1 reads LNHDA; CDR2 reads SQIVND (reference sequence). The germline V and J ends were trimmed by 10 bases and 4 bases, with 13 bases remaining between them. The CDR3 is made up of 12 amino acids.

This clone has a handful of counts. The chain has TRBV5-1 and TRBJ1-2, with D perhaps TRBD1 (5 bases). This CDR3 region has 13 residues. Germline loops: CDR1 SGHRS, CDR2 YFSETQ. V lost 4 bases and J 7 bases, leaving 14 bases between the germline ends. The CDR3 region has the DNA TGCGCCAGCAGCCTGGAGGGGAGGAGTGGCTACACCTTC. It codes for CASSLEGRSGYTF.

In DNA, the CDR3 is TGTGCTAGTGGTTTGGTACAAGGCCCTATTAGGAGAAGAGATCAGCCCCAGCATTTT. It translates to CASGLVQGPIRRRDQPQHF. The V gene is TRBV12-5, the J gene TRBJ1-5; D unresolved. The CDR3 loop spans 19 amino acids. Trimming cost V 0 bases and J 5 bases, with 23 bases left between them. Germline assignment: CDR1 LGHNT and CDR2 FRNRAP. Together with reference TRBV12-5 and TRBJ1-5, the CDR3 gives the full variable domain: DARVTQTPRHKVTEMGQEVTMRCQPILGHNTVFWYRQTMMQGLELLAYFRNRAPLDDSGMPKDRFSAEMPDATLATLKIQPSEPRDSAVYFCASGLVQGPIRRRDQPQHFGDGTRLSIL.

CDR3 coding DNA: TGCGCCAGCAGCTGGACGGGGAGCGGGAGTGTCAATGAGCAGTTCTTC. Its translation: CASSWTGSGSVNEQFF. V usage is TRBV5-1 and J usage is TRBJ2-1, with TRBD2 matching 8 bases. The CDR3 consists of 16 residues. V shed 3 bases, J shed 6 bases, and the junction held 11 bases outside the gene matches. Germline lookup yields CDR1 SGHRS and CDR2 YFSETQ. The full variable domain, in which reference TRBV5-1 and TRBJ2-1 provide the parts outside the CDR3, is KAGVTQTPRYLIKTRGQQVTLSCSPISGHRSVSWYQQTPGQGLQFLFEYFSETQRNKGNFPGRFSGRQFSNSRSEMNVSTLELGDSALYLCASSWTGSGSVNEQFFGPGTRLTVL.

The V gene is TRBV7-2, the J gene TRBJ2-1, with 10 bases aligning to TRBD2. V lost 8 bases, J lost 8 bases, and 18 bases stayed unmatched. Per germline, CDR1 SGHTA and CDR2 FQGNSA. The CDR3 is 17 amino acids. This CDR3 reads CASGTMRASGSVDEQFF. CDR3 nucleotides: TGTGCCAGCGGCACGATGCGGGCTAGCGGGAGTGTAGATGAGCAGTTCTTC.

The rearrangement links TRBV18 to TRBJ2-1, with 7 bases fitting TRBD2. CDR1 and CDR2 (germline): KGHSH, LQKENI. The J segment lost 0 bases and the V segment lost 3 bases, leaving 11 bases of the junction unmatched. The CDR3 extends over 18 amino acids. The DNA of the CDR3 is TGTGCCAGCTCACCTCCCGACAAGGGAGGGTACTCCTACAATGAGCAGTTCTTC. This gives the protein CASSPPDKGGYSYNEQFF.

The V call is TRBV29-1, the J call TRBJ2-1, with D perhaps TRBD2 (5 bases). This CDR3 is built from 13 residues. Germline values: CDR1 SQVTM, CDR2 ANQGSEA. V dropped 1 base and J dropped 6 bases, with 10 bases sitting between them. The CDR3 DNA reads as TGCAGCGTTGAAGGCGGAACTAGCAATGAGCAGTTCTTC. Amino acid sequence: CSVEGGTSNEQFF.

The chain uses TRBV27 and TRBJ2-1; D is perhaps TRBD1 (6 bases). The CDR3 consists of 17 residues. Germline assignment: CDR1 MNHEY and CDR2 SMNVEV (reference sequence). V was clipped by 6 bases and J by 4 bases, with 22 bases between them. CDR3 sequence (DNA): TGTGCCAGCAGCCCCCAGTGGACAGCGGCTATATACAATGAGCAGTTCTTC. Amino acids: CASSPQWTAAIYNEQFF.

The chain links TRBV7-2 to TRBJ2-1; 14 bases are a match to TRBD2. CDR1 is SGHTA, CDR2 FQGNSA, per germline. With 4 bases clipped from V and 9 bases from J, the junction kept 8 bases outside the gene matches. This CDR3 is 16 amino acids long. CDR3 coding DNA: TGTGCCAGCAGCTCGCCGGGACTAGCGGGAGTCAGTGAGCAGTTCTTC. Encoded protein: CASSSPGLAGVSEQFF.

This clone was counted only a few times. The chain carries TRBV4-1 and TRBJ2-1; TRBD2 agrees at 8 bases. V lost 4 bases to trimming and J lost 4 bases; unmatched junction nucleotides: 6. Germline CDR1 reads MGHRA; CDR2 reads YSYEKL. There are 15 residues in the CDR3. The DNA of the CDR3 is TGCGCCAGCAGCCTTCCCAGCGGGGGTTACAATGAGCAGTTCTTC. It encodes CASSLPSGGYNEQFF.

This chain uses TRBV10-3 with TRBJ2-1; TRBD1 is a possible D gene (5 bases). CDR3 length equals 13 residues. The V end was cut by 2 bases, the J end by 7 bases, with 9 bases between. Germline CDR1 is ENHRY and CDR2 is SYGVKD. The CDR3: CAISETDRNEQFF. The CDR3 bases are TGTGCCATCAGTGAGACCGACAGAAATGAGCAGTTCTTC.

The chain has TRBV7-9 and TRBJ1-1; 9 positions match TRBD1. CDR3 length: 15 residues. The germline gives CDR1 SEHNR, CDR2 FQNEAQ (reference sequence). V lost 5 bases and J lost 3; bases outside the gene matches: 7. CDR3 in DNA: TGTGCCAGCAGCCTCCCGAGACAGGGGGACACTGAAGCTTTCTTT. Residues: CASSLPRQGDTEAFF.

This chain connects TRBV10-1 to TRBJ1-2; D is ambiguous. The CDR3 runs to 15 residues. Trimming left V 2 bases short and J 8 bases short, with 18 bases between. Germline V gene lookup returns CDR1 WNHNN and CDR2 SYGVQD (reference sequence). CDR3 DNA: TGCGCCAGCAGTGAGGGAGGTTACTCGGTAGGCGGCTACACCTTC. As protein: CASSEGGYSVGGYTF.

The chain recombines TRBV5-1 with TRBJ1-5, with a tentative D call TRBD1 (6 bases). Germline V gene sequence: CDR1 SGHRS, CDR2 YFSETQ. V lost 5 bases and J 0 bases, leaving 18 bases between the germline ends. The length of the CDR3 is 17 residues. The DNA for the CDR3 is TGCGCCAGCAGGGGTGGAGCGCAGGGGCCTAGCAATCAGCCCCAGCATTTT. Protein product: CASRGGAQGPSNQPQHF.

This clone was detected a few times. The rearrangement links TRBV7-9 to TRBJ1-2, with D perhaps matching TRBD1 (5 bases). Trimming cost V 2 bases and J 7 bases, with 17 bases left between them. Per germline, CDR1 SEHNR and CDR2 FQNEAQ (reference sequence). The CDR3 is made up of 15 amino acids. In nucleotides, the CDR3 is TGTGCCAGCAGCTTATCACAGGTCCTTTGGAGTGGCTACACCTTC. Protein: CASSLSQVLWSGYTF.

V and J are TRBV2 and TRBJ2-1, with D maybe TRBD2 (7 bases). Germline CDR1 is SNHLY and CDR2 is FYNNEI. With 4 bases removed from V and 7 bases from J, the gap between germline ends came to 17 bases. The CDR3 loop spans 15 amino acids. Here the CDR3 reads CASSAWGRELNEQFF. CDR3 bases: TGTGCCAGCAGTGCATGGGGGCGGGAGTTGAATGAGCAGTTCTTC.

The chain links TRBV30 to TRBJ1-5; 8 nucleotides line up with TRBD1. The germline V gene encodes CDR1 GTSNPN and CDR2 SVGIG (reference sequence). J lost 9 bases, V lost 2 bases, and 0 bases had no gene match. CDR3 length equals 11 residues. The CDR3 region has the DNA TGTGCCTGGAGTACAGGGGGGCCCCAGCATTTT. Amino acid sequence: CAWSTGGPQHF.